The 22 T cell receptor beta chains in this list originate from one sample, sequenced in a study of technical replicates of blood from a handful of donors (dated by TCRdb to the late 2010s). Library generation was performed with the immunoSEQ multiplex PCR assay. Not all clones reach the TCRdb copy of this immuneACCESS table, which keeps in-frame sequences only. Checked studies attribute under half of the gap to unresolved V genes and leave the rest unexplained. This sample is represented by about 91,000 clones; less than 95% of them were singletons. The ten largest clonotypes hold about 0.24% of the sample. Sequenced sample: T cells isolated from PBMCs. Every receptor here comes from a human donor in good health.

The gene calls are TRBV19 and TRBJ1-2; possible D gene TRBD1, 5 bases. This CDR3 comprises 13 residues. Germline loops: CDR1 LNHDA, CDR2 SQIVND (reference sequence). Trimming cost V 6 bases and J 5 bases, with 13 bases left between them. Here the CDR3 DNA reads TGTGCCAGTAGCCACAAGGGGTTTTATGGCTACACCTTC. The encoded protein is CASSHKGFYGYTF.

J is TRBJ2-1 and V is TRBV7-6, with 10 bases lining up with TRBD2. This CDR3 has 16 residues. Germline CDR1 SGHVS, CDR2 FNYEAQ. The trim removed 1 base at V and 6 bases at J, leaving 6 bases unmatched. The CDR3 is CASSLEIAGGLNEQFF. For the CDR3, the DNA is TGTGCCAGCAGCTTAGAGATAGCGGGGGGACTCAATGAGCAGTTCTTC.

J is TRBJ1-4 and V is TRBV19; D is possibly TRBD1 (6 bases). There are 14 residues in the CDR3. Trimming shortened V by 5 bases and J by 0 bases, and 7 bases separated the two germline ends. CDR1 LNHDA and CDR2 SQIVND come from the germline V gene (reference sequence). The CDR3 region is CASSWTATNEKLFF. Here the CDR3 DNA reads TGTGCCAGTAGTTGGACAGCAACTAATGAAAAACTGTTTTTT.

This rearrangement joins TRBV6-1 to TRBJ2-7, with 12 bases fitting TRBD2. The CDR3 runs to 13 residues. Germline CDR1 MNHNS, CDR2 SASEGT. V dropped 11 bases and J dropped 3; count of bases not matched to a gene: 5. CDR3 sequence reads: CAGRTSGVYEQYF. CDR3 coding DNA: TGTGCCGGGAGGACTAGCGGGGTCTACGAGCAGTACTTC.

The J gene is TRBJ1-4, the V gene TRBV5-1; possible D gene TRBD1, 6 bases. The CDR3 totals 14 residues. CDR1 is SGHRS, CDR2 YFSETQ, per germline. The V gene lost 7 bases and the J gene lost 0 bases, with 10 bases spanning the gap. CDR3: CASSTGATNEKLFF. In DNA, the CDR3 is TGCGCCAGCTCGACAGGTGCAACTAATGAAAAACTGTTTTTT.

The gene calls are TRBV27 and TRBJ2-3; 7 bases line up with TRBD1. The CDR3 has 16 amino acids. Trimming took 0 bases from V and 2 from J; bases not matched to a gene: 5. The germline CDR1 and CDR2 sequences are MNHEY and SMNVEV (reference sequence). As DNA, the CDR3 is TGTGCCAGCAGTTTATCGTCGGGGACAGACACAGATACGCAGTATTTT. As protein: CASSLSSGTDTDTQYF.

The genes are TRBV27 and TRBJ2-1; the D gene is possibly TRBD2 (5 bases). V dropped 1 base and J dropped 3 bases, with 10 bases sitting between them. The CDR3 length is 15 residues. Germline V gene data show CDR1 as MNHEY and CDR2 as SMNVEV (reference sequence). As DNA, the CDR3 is TGTGCCAGCAGTTTATGGCTGGCGGGCTACAATGAGCAGTTCTTC. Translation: CASSLWLAGYNEQFF.

CDR3 loop: CASSFVNAGKATDTQYF. CDR3 in DNA: TGTGCCAGCAGCTTTGTAAACGCAGGGAAGGCCACAGATACGCAGTATTTT. V gene TRBV5-5 combines with J gene TRBJ2-3, with D possibly being TRBD1 (5 bases). This CDR3 is built from 17 residues. The germline CDR1 and CDR2 sequences are SGHKS and YYEKEE (reference sequence). The germline V and J ends were trimmed by 2 bases and 2 bases, with 18 bases remaining between them.

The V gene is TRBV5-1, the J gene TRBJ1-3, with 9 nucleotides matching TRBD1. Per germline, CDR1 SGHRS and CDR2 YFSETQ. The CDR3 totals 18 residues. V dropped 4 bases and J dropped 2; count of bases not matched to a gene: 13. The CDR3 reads CASSLTGTGLGTGNTIYF. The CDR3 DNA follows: TGCGCCAGCAGCCTAACCGGGACAGGGCTAGGTACTGGAAACACCATATATTTT.

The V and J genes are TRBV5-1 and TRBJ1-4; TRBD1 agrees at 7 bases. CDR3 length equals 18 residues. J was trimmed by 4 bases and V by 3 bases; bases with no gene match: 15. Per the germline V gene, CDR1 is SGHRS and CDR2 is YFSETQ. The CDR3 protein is CASSSEAGGTGGNEKLFF. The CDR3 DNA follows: TGCGCCAGCAGCTCGGAGGCAGGGGGAACCGGAGGTAATGAAAAACTGTTTTTT.

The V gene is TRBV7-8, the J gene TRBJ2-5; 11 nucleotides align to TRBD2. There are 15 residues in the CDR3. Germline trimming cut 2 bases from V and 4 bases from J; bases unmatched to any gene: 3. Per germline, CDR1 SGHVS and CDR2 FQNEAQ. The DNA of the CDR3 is TGTGCCAGCAGCTTACTAGCGGGAGGAGGAGAGACCCAGTACTTC. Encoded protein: CASSLLAGGGETQYF.

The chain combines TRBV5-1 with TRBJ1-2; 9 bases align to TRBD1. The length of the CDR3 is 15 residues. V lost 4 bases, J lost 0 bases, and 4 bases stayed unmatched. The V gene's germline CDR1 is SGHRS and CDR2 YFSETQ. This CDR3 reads CASSPTGGTNYGYTF. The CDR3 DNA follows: TGCGCCAGCAGCCCCACAGGGGGCACTAACTATGGCTACACCTTC.

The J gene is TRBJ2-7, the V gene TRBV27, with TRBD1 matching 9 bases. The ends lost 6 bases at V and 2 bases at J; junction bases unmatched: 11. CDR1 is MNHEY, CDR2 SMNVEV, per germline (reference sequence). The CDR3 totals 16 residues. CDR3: CASRIHPGQGPYEQYF. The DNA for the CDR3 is TGTGCCAGCAGAATTCATCCGGGACAGGGCCCCTACGAGCAGTACTTC.

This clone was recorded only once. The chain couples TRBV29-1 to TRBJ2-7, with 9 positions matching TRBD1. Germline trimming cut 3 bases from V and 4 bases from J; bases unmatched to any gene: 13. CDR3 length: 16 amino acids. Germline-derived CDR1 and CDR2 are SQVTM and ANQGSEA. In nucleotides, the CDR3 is TGCAGCGTTGACGGCAAGGTCGGGACAGGGAGATACGAGCAGTACTTC. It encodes CSVDGKVGTGRYEQYF.

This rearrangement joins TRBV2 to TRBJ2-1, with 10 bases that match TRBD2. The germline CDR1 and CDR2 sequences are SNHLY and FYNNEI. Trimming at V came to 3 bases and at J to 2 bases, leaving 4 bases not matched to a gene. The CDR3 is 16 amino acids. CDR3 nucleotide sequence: TGTGCCAGCAGTGACCCCGGGACTAGCGCCTACAATGAGCAGTTCTTC. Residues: CASSDPGTSAYNEQFF.

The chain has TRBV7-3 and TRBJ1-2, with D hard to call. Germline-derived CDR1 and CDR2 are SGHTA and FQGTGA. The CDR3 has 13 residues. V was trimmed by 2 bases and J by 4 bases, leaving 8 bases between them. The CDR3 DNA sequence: TGTGCCAGCAGCTTACCCGGCGGCTATGGCTACACCTTC. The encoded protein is CASSLPGGYGYTF. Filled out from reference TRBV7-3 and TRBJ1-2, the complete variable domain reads GAGVSQTPSNKVTEKGKYVELRCDPISGHTALYWYRQSLGQGPEFLIYFQGTGAADDSGLPNDRFFAVRPEGSVSTLKIQRTERGDSAVYLCASSLPGGYGYTFGSGTRLTVV.

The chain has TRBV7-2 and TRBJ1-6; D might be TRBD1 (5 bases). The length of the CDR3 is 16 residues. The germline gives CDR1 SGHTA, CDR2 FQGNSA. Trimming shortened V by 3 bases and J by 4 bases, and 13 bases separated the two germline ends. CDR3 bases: TGTGCCAGCAGCTTCAATGATCGACAGTATAATTCACCCCTCCACTTT. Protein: CASSFNDRQYNSPLHF. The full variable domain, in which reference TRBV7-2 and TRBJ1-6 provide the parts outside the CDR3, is GAGVSQSPSNKVTEKGKDVELRCDPISGHTALYWYRQSLGQGLEFLIYFQGNSAPDKSGLPSDRFSAERTGGSVSTLTIQRTQQEDSAVYLCASSFNDRQYNSPLHFGNGTRLTVT.

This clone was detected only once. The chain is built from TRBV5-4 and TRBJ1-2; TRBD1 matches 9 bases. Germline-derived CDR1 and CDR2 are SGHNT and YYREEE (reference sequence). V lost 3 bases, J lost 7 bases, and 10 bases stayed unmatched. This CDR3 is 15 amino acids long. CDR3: CASSYRDRAVGGYTF. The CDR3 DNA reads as TGTGCCAGCAGCTACCGGGACAGGGCCGTCGGTGGCTACACCTTC.

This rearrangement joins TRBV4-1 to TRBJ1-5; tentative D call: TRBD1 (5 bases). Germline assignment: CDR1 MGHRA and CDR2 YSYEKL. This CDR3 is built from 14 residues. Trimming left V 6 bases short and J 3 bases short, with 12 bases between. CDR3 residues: CASRGQGPNQPQHF. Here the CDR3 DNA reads TGCGCCAGCAGGGGTCAGGGTCCCAATCAGCCCCAGCATTTT.

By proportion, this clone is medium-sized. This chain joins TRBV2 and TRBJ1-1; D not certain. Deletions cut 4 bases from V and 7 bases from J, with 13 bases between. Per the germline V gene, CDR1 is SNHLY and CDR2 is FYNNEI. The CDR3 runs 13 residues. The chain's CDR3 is CASSALLVSEAFF. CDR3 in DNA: TGTGCCAGCAGTGCTCTCCTAGTCAGTGAAGCTTTCTTT.

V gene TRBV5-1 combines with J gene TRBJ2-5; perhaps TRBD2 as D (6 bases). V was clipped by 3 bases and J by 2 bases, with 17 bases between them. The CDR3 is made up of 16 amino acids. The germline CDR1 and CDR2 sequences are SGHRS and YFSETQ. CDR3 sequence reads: CASSSDLTGLQETQYF. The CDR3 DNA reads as TGCGCCAGCAGCTCCGACCTAACGGGACTGCAAGAGACCCAGTACTTC.

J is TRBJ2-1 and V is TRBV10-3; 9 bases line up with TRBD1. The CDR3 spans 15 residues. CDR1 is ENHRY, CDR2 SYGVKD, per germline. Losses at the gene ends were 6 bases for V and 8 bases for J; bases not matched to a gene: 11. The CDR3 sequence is CAISRDLQGADEQFF. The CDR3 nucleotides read TGTGCCATCAGCCGGGATTTACAGGGGGCCGATGAGCAGTTCTTC.